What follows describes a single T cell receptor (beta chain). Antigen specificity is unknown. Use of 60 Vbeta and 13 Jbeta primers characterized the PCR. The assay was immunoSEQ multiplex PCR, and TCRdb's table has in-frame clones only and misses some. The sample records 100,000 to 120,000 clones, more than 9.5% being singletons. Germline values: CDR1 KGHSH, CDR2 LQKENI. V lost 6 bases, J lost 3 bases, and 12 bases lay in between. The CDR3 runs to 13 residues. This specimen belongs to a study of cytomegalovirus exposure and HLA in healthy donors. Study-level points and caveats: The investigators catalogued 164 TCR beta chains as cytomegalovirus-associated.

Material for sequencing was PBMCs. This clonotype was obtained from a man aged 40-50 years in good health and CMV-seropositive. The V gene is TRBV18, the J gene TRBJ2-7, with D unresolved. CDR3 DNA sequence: TGTGCCAGCTCTTTGAGCGACGGCTACGAGCAGTACTTC. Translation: CASSLSDGYEQYF.